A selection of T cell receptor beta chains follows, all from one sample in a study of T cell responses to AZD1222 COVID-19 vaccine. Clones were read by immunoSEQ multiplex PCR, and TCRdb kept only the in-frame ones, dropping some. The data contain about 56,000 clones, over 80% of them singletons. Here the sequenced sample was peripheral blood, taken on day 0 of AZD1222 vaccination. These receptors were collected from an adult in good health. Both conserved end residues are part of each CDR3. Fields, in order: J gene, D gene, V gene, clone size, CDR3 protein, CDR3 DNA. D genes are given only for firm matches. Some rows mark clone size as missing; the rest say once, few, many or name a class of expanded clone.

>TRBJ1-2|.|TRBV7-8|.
CASSSRDRNYGYTF
TGTGCCAGCAGCTCCAGAGACAGAAACTATGGCTACACCTTC
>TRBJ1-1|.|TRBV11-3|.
CASSFDRYTEAFF
TGTGCCAGCAGCTTCGACAGGTACACTGAAGCTTTCTTT
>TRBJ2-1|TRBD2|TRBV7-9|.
CASSLEVAGARNEQFF
TGTGCCAGCAGCTTAGAAGTAGCGGGAGCAAGGAATGAGCAGTTCTTC
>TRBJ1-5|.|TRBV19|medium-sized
CASSLSPGGDQPQHF
TGTGCCAGTAGTCTCTCCCCGGGGGGCGATCAGCCCCAGCATTTT
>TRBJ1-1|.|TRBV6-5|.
CASSAAMGTEAFF
TGTGCCAGCAGCGCCGCAATGGGCACTGAAGCTTTCTTT
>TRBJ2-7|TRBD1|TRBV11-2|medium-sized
CASSLDGDRYYEQYF
TGTGCCAGCAGCTTAGACGGGGACAGGTACTACGAGCAGTACTTC
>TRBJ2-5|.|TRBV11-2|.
CASSFELDVETQYF
TGTGCCAGCAGCTTCGAGCTCGATGTGGAGACCCAGTACTTC
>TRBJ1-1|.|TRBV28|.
CASSLALTEAFF
TGTGCCAGCAGTTTAGCTCTCACTGAAGCTTTCTTT
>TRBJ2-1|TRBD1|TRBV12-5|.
CASGFQKGQDPYNEQFF
TGTGCTAGTGGTTTCCAAAAGGGACAGGACCCATACAATGAGCAGTTCTTC
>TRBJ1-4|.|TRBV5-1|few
CASSYQGNEKLFF
TGCGCCAGCAGCTACCAGGGTAATGAAAAACTGTTTTTT
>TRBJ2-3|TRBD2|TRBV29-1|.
CSGLRLAGNTQYF
TGCAGCGGGTTGAGACTAGCGGGAAATACGCAGTATTTT
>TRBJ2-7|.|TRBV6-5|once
CASSQDLSYEQYF
TGTGCCAGCAGTCAGGACCTGTCCTACGAGCAGTACTTC
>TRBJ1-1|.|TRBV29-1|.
CSVDLIYEAFF
TGCAGCGTTGATCTGATATATGAAGCTTTCTTT
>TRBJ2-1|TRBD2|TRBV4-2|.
CASSQGTSDTFYNEQFF
TGTGCCAGCAGCCAGGGTACTAGCGATACCTTCTACAATGAGCAGTTCTTC